One sample yielded the 21 T cell receptor beta chains listed below, sequenced in a study of a mutant IDH1 vaccine in newly diagnosed glioma. TCRdb's table, derived via immunoSEQ multiplex PCR, lists solely in-frame clones and lacks some. The sample includes about 25,000 clones, roughly 77% of them seen just once. The time point denotes: week 5, during vaccination. A 20-mer mutant IDH1 peptide at 300 ug was injected subcutaneously with topical imiquimod. These receptors have no known antigen. The sample here was PBMCs, taken from a glioma patient whose treatment included an IDH1 peptide vaccine. The receptors come from a man aged 35-49 years with glioma.

J is TRBJ1-3 and V is TRBV19, with TRBD1 identical over 12 bases. Germline trimming cut 6 bases from V and 3 bases from J; bases unmatched to any gene: 12. The CDR3 is made up of 18 amino acids. Germline lookup yields CDR1 LNHDA and CDR2 SQIVND (reference sequence). The CDR3, as DNA: TGTGCCAGTAGGTTTAATCCGGGACAGGGGGCCTTTGGAAACACCATATATTTT. Translated: CASRFNPGQGAFGNTIYF.

The CDR3 bases are TGTGCCAGCAGCTTAGTCGAGGGAAGGAGTTACAATGAGCAGTTCTTC. This sequence encodes CASSLVEGRSYNEQFF. The chain has TRBV11-2 and TRBJ2-1; D perhaps matches TRBD2 (5 bases). Germline V lookup: CDR1 SGHAT, CDR2 FQNNGV. Trimming shortened V by 1 base and J by 4 bases, and 14 bases separated the two germline ends. This CDR3 spans 16 amino acids.

The chain joins TRBV18 to TRBJ1-2; 7 nucleotides line up with TRBD1. Germline V gene lookup returns CDR1 KGHSH and CDR2 LQKENI. The ends lost 4 bases at V and 8 bases at J; junction bases unmatched: 13. The CDR3 spans 15 residues. The CDR3 nucleotides are TGTGCCAGCTCACTACTAAGACAGGGAGAAGGGGGCTACACCTTC. As protein: CASSLLRQGEGGYTF.

This sequence joins TRBV2 and TRBJ2-4, with D perhaps assigned TRBD1 or TRBD2 (6 bases each). Per the germline V gene, CDR1 is SNHLY and CDR2 is FYNNEI. Trimming removed 3 bases from V and 8 bases from J, with 14 bases in between. The CDR3 extends over 14 amino acids. The CDR3 nucleotides are TGTGCCAGCAGTGATTACGGCGGGACACACATTCAGTACTTC. It is translated as CASSDYGGTHIQYF.

This sequence joins TRBV30 and TRBJ1-2; maybe TRBD1 (5 bases). The CDR3 covers 13 residues. Trimming shortened V by 6 bases and J by 3 bases, and 14 bases separated the two germline ends. Germline V lookup: CDR1 GTSNPN, CDR2 SVGIG (reference sequence). The CDR3 region has the DNA TGTGCCTGCCAAGGGGACCTCCACTATGGCTACACCTTC. The encoded protein is CACQGDLHYGYTF.

This clone was recorded a few times. The chain employs TRBV6-1 and TRBJ2-7; 7 nucleotides match TRBD1. Trimming cost V 6 bases and J 5 bases; bases outside gene matches: 4. The CDR3 runs 12 residues. Germline V CDR1 and CDR2: MNHNS, SASEGT. CDR3 bases: TGTGCCAGCAGGCGTACAGGGGACGAGCAGTACTTC. Amino acids: CASRRTGDEQYF.

The rearrangement uses TRBV6-5 and TRBJ1-2, with a weak D call TRBD1 (6 bases). The V gene's germline CDR1 is MNHEY and CDR2 SVGAGI. The CDR3 covers 13 residues. The ends were cut back, 5 bases at V and 4 bases at J, with 11 bases in the middle. This chain's CDR3 is CASSPGAAYGYTF. CDR3 in DNA: TGTGCCAGCAGTCCGGGGGCTGCCTATGGCTACACCTTC.

This chain uses TRBV7-2 with TRBJ1-4; tentative D call: TRBD1 (6 bases). Trimming took off 1 base at V and 7 bases at J, with 16 bases between the two ends. CDR1 SGHTA and CDR2 FQGNSA come from the germline V gene. CDR3 length: 16 amino acids. The CDR3 DNA follows: TGTGCCAGCAGCTTAGGAGTTGGGGGGCTGGGTGAAAAACTGTTTTTT. Its protein is CASSLGVGGLGEKLFF.

The chain has TRBV11-2 and TRBJ1-5, with a tentative D call TRBD1 (6 bases). Deletions cut 4 bases from V and 4 bases from J, with 11 bases between. The CDR3 spans 14 residues. Germline V gives CDR1 SGHAT, CDR2 FQNNGV. The CDR3: CASSSTGPNQPQHF. The CDR3 DNA sequence: TGTGCCAGCAGCTCTACAGGGCCTAATCAGCCCCAGCATTTT.

Concerning this clone itself: This CDR3 is also generated by other DNA sequences in the sample. The chain recombines TRBV6-5 with TRBJ1-6, with 7 positions matching TRBD1. Germline loops: CDR1 MNHEY, CDR2 SVGAGI. The CDR3 has 13 residues. The V segment lost 4 bases and the J segment 6 bases; nucleotides outside the gene matches: 0. The CDR3 region is CASSWDSNSPLHF. CDR3 coding DNA: TGTGCCAGCAGTTGGGACAGTAATTCACCCCTCCACTTT.

The rearrangement uses TRBV9 and TRBJ2-3; D gene ambiguous. The CDR3 loop spans 13 amino acids. V shed 3 bases and J shed 3 bases, with 8 bases lying between them. Germline V CDR1 and CDR2: SGDLS, YYNGEE. The CDR3 loop is CASSDRLTDTQYF. In DNA, the CDR3 is TGTGCCAGCAGCGACAGACTTACAGATACGCAGTATTTT.

This chain joins TRBV5-6 and TRBJ1-5; unclear D gene. Looked up from germline, CDR1 is SGHDT and CDR2 is YYEEEE. Trimming pared 3 bases from V and 6 bases from J, leaving 7 bases between. The CDR3 consists of 12 residues. DNA of the CDR3: TGTGCCAGCAGCTCGCCTTTTCAGCCCCAGCATTTT. It is translated as CASSSPFQPQHF.

This clone was counted between two and nine times. The rearrangement uses TRBV5-1 and TRBJ2-6, with D perhaps matching TRBD1 (6 bases). The germline V gene encodes CDR1 SGHRS and CDR2 YFSETQ. The CDR3 runs 18 residues. V was cut by 2 bases and J by 4 bases, with 19 bases left in between. The chain's CDR3 is CASSLVLQGGSGANVLTF. CDR3 nucleotides: TGCGCCAGCAGCTTAGTTCTACAGGGTGGTTCCGGGGCCAACGTCCTGACTTTC.

The V call is TRBV5-1, the J call TRBJ2-1, with D perhaps matching TRBD1 (6 bases). The CDR3 loop spans 15 amino acids. V was clipped by 4 bases and J by 5 bases, with 16 bases between them. The germline CDR1 and CDR2 sequences are SGHRS and YFSETQ. Written as DNA, the CDR3 is TGCGCCAGCAGCGGGGGCGGATCCCTTAACAATGAGCAGTTCTTC. It is translated as CASSGGGSLNNEQFF.

This clone was detected only a few times. This chain links TRBV4-1 with TRBJ2-1, with D possibly matching TRBD2 (6 bases). The germline V gene encodes CDR1 MGHRA and CDR2 YSYEKL. V gave up 5 bases and J gave up 6 bases, with 11 bases separating them. The CDR3 is 13 amino acids. CDR3 nucleotide sequence: TGCGCCAGCAGCTCCCGGACTACCAATGAGCAGTTCTTC. Translated, it gives CASSSRTTNEQFF.

For this clone: A junction boundary mismatches the germline segment, possibly from a read error. Distinct nucleotide sequences in the sample also encode this CDR3. This sequence joins TRBV5-1 and TRBJ2-1; D remains ambiguous. The CDR3 extends over 16 amino acids. Germline CDR1 SGHRS, CDR2 YFSETQ. In DNA, the CDR3 is TGCGCCAGCAGCTCTGCAGTACTATTGGAGACCAATGAGCAATTCTTC. This encodes CASSSAVLLETNEQFF.

The chain joins TRBV5-1 to TRBJ2-7; D unclear. V lost 4 bases and J 1 base, leaving 15 bases between the germline ends. The germline V gene encodes CDR1 SGHRS and CDR2 YFSETQ. The CDR3 is 15 residues long. The CDR3: CASSNPQGRSYEQYF. The DNA for the CDR3 is TGCGCCAGCAGCAACCCTCAAGGGCGGTCCTACGAGCAGTACTTC.

This clone occurred a few times. V is TRBV11-3 and J is TRBJ2-5; 9 bases line up with TRBD2. Unmatched junction bases numbered 12, after V lost 2 bases and J lost 2 bases. CDR1 and CDR2 (germline): SGHNT, YENEEA. The CDR3 extends over 18 amino acids. CDR3 in amino acids: CASSLSGWLAGKQETQYF. The CDR3 DNA follows: TGTGCCAGCAGCTTATCAGGGTGGCTAGCGGGAAAACAAGAGACCCAGTACTTC.

The J gene is TRBJ1-2, the V gene TRBV18; D is undetermined. CDR1 KGHSH and CDR2 LQKENI come from the germline V gene. The CDR3 consists of 15 residues. The V end was cut by 0 bases, the J end by 4 bases, with 12 bases between. This CDR3 reads CASSPPETRGYGYTF. DNA for the CDR3: TGTGCCAGCTCACCACCGGAGACGCGGGGCTATGGCTACACCTTC.

A few counts support this clone. This rearrangement joins TRBV4-1 to TRBJ2-2, with D possibly being TRBD2 (5 bases). Trimming shortened V by 1 base and J by 1 base, and 19 bases separated the two germline ends. This CDR3 comprises 19 residues. Germline V gives CDR1 MGHRA, CDR2 YSYEKL. This CDR3 is CASSQGWTAQRKNTGELFF. The CDR3 DNA is TGCGCCAGCAGCCAAGGTTGGACGGCTCAGCGGAAGAACACCGGGGAGCTGTTTTTT.

The gene calls are TRBV5-1 and TRBJ2-5; 9 bases fit TRBD1. Judging by the DNA end, TRBJ2-7 fits better; the J call may be wrong. In germline, CDR1 is SGHRS, CDR2 YFSETQ. CDR3 length equals 16 residues. In DNA form, the CDR3 reads TGCGCCAGCAGCTCTCAACCGGGACAGGGCGGGGGCGAGCAGTACTTC. It is translated as CASSSQPGQGGGEQYF.